This T cell receptor beta chain was captured by sequencing in a study of blood T cell repertoires in COVID-19 (dated by TCRdb to 2018 to 2020). Turning to the overall study: The collaborator samples originated in the United States, Italy and Spain and spanned the acute and convalescent phases of COVID-19. The material from the prospective study consisted of cDNA or gDNA derived from T cells, B-cell-depleted T cells, or PBMCs. Subjects who had been exposed to COVID-19, were actively infected with it, or had recovered from it provided the deeply sampled blood TCRbeta repertoires that made up the dataset. The repertoires were released in a freely available public database meant as a resource for research on the immune response to SARS-CoV-2. Samples came from the ongoing ImmuneRACE study (first 160 participants) plus 1,254 subjects from 6 global collaborators. A de-identified subject ID, COVID-19 status, age in years and sex were almost always included in the sample metadata. Where HLA class I and class II types were available, the types were taken from metadata supplied by the sample provider, not from assay-based typing.

The collaborating institutions used their own protocols to collect whole blood in K2EDTA tubes. For TCRbeta analysis, collaborators shipped samples in one of three forms: frozen whole blood, isolated PBMCs, or DNA extracted from either of those sample types. Trimming removed 2 bases from V and 6 bases from J; the gene matches leave 9 bases unexplained. Reading the germline V gene gives CDR1 WSHSY and CDR2 SAAADI. Spanning cysteine to phenylalanine, the CDR3 consists of 16 amino acids. Only the CDR3 DNA is retained, 48 bases long and in frame from the first base. The immunoSEQ Assay, a bias-controlled multiplex PCR, was used to amplify TCRbeta CDR3 regions from genomic DNA. The source study handled its data this way. The number of nucleated cells in each sample was estimated from the amplification of reference gene primers within the assay. To quantify the absolute abundance of each unique TCRbeta CDR3 rearrangement, sequence reads were collapsed and filtered. For each sample, productive Simpson clonality was calculated by taking the square root of Simpson's diversity index across productive rearrangements. In TCRdb, the immuneACCESS table is reduced to in-frame sequences with V and J assigned. These tables do not hold every clone; where another copy was compared, an unresolved V gene accounts for under half, and the others remain unexplained. That table gives V, J and clone size, and the DNA gave D and trimming. A total of 110,000 or so clones appear in this sample, about nine tenths of them only once. The ten largest clones represent around 7.7% of the sample.

About this clone: Its antigen has not been determined. No quality values exist for individual bases; no much larger clone is one base distant.

What the work shows at the level of the full study, not this receptor alone: The amount of clinical and demographic metadata varied by source and participant and was provided uncurated.

The V and J genes are TRBV10-2 and TRBJ2-7; 11 bases in the middle match TRBD1. The TCR originated in a human donor in a cohort sampled during active COVID-19. The sample was peripheral blood. In nucleotides, the sequence is TGCGCCAGCAGTGAGAGGGGACAGGGGGGGATTAGCGAGCAGTACTTC. This yields the protein CASSERGQGGISEQYF.